The 5 T cell receptor beta chains below come from one sample, sequenced in a study of cytomegalovirus exposure and HLA in healthy donors. The primer mix had 60 Vbeta and 13 Jbeta primers. Measured with immunoSEQ multiplex PCR; TCRdb has only the in-frame clones, and not every one. Of approximately 93,000 clones in the sample, less than 80% were seen once. Specimen: PBMCs. The receptors were gathered from a boy aged 5-17 years in good health and CMV-seropositive.

V is TRBV25-1 and J is TRBJ1-6; unclear D gene. V was pared by 5 bases and J by 10 bases, with 12 bases between. This CDR3 is 13 amino acids long. The germline gives CDR1 MGHDK, CDR2 SYGVNS. The CDR3 here is CASSTTVGSPLHF. For the CDR3, the DNA is TGTGCCAGCAGTACCACGGTGGGCTCACCCCTCCACTTT.

V usage is TRBV7-8 and J usage is TRBJ2-7; a weak D match, TRBD1 (7 bases). V gave up 0 bases and J gave up 3 bases, with 12 bases separating them. This CDR3 contains 15 residues. From germline, CDR1 is SGHVS and CDR2 FQNEAQ. CDR3 sequence reads: CASSLARQGGYEQYF. Here the CDR3 DNA reads TGTGCCAGCAGCTTAGCGCGGCAGGGGGGCTACGAGCAGTACTTC.

The rearrangement uses TRBV27 and TRBJ2-1; TRBD1 agrees at 7 bases. V dropped 6 bases and J dropped 7; count of bases not matched to a gene: 9. The V gene's germline CDR1 is MNHEY and CDR2 SMNVEV (reference sequence). The CDR3 length is 14 residues. The CDR3 bases are TGTGCCAGCAGAGTTTATAGGACAGGTAATGAGCAGTTCTTC. It translates to CASRVYRTGNEQFF.

The chain is built from TRBV14 and TRBJ2-7; 7 positions match TRBD1. With 4 bases clipped from V and 4 bases from J, the junction kept 4 bases outside the gene matches. CDR1 is SGHDN, CDR2 FVKESK, per germline. The CDR3 totals 13 residues. The CDR3 DNA reads TGTGCCAGCAGCCGGGACAGTCGATACGAGCAGTACTTC. Translated: CASSRDSRYEQYF. Together with reference TRBV14 and TRBJ2-7, the CDR3 gives the full variable domain: EAGVTQFPSHSVIEKGQTVTLRCDPISGHDNLYWYRRVMGKEIKFLLHFVKESKQDESGMPNNRFLAERTGGTYSTLKVQPAELEDSGVYFCASSRDSRYEQYFGPGTRLTVT.

The CDR3 protein is CASITGTGVGETQYF. The CDR3 DNA reads TGTGCCAGCATCACCGGGACAGGGGTGGGAGAGACCCAGTACTTC. V is TRBV7-6 and J is TRBJ2-5; TRBD1 agrees at 10 bases. From germline, CDR1 is SGHVS and CDR2 FNYEAQ. This CDR3 region has 15 residues. Trimming at V came to 7 bases and at J to 4 bases, leaving 9 bases not matched to a gene. The full variable domain, with the rest looked up from reference TRBV7-6 and TRBJ2-5, is GAGVSQSPRYKVTKRGQDVALRCDPISGHVSLYWYRQALGQGPEFLTYFNYEAQQDKSGLPNDRFSAERPEGSISTLTIQRTEQRDSAMYRCASITGTGVGETQYFGPGTRLLVL.